This TCR beta chain was sequenced in a study of blood T cell repertoires in COVID-19 (dated by TCRdb to 2020 to 2021). Regarding the study in general: Collaborator samples came from the United States, Italy and Spain and covered acute and convalescent phases of COVID-19. The repertoires were made available in a free public database intended to serve as a resource for research on the immune response to SARS-CoV-2. Sample metadata almost always included a de-identified subject ID, COVID-19 status, age in years and sex. The dataset comprised deeply sampled blood TCRbeta repertoires from subjects exposed to, actively infected with, or recovered from COVID-19. HLA class I and class II types, where available, came from metadata supplied by the sample provider rather than from assay-based typing. The samples were drawn from two sources: the first 160 participants of the ongoing ImmuneRACE study, and 950 to 1,500 subjects contributed by 6 global collaborators. The prospective study material was composed of cDNA or gDNA derived from T cells, B-cell-depleted T cells, or PBMCs. Overall study outcomes, separate from this receptor: The amount of clinical and demographic metadata varied by source and participant and was provided uncurated.

Collaborating institutions collected whole blood in K2EDTA tubes following their own protocols. For TCRbeta analysis, collaborators shipped samples as frozen whole blood, isolated PBMCs, or DNA extracted from either of those sample types. TCRbeta CDR3 regions were amplified from genomic DNA using the immunoSEQ Assay, a bias-controlled multiplex PCR. The authors' analysis ran thus. Nucleated cell counts per sample were estimated from amplification of reference gene primers within the assay. To quantify the absolute abundance of each unique TCRbeta CDR3 rearrangement, sequence reads were collapsed and filtered. Productive Simpson clonality was computed per sample as the square root of Simpson's diversity index over productive rearrangements. TCRdb's version of the immuneACCESS table is confined to in-frame rearrangements and falls short of the full clone set. An unresolved V gene accounts for under half of the shortfall where checked; the remainder is of unknown origin. The DNA gave D and trimming, while V, J and clone size come from that table. The sample contains about 26,000 clones, approximately 94% of them found a single time. Together, the top ten hold 4% to 5% of the sample.

Comment on this clone: Its specific antigen is unknown. There are no base qualities to consult, and no much larger clone falls within one base.

V loses 9 bases, J loses 3 bases, and the germline ends lie 15 bases apart. Reading from cysteine to phenylalanine, the CDR3 counts 13 amino acids. Only CDR3 DNA remains: 39 bases, in frame from the first base. CDR1 is given as LNHDA and CDR2 as SQIVND, both from the germline V gene (reference sequence). The source material was peripheral blood. This sequence was found in a human donor with active COVID-19. The donor label of this sample is uncertain. This receptor chain uses TRBV19 and TRBJ2-7, with TRBD1 perhaps the D gene, on 6 matching bases. CDR3 region: CARGQTGCYEQYF. The sequenced DNA is TGTGCCAGGGGACAAACAGGGTGCTACGAGCAGTACTTC.